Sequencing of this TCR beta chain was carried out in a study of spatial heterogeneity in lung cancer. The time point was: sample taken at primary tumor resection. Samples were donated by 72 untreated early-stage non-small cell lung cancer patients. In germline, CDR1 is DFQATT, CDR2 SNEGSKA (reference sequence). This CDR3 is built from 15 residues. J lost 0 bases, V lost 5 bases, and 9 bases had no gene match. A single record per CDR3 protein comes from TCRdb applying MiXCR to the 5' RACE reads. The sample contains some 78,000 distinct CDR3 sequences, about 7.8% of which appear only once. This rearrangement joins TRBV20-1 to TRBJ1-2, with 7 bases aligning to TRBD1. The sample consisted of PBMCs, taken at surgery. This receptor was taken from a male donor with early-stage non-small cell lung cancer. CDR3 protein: CSAQGGAMTNYGYTF. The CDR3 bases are TGCAGTGCTCAGGGGGGGGCGATGACTAACTATGGCTACACCTTC.